The next 24 T cell receptor beta chains were all read from a single sample in a study of control samples from healthy donors and cancer patients. Using immunoSEQ multiplex PCR, the repertoire was profiled, and TCRdb retains in-frame clones only, with some absent. The sample lists 150,000 or so clones, over 90% occurring once. The sequencing input was blood. These receptors originate from a man aged 45 to 65 in good health.

The chain has TRBV6-1 and TRBJ1-1, with 9 bases aligning to TRBD1. The CDR3 has 18 amino acids. Germline CDR1 MNHNS, CDR2 SASEGT. Trimming took 1 base from V and 4 from J; bases not matched to a gene: 13. The CDR3 here is CASSEVTGGSGRGTEAFF. As DNA, the CDR3 is TGTGCCAGCAGTGAAGTCACAGGGGGCTCCGGAAGGGGCACTGAAGCTTTCTTT.

The J gene is TRBJ1-2, the V gene TRBV7-2, with a tentative D call TRBD1 (6 bases). With 1 base removed from V and 3 bases from J, the gap between germline ends came to 9 bases. This CDR3 is 14 amino acids long. CDR1 is SGHTA, CDR2 FQGNSA, per germline. CDR3 loop: CASSLDRTDYGYTF. CDR3 in DNA: TGTGCCAGCAGCTTAGACAGGACAGACTATGGCTACACCTTC.

This chain uses TRBV2 with TRBJ1-2; perhaps TRBD1 as D (6 bases). V was cut by 3 bases and J by 4 bases, with 12 bases left in between. This CDR3 has 14 amino acids. Germline lookup yields CDR1 SNHLY and CDR2 FYNNEI. The chain's CDR3 is CASSEGGHSYGYTF. As DNA, the CDR3 is TGTGCCAGCAGTGAGGGGGGGCATTCCTATGGCTACACCTTC.

The chain links TRBV28 to TRBJ2-4, with D uncertain. Germline CDR1 reads MDHEN; CDR2 reads SYDVKM. V shed 2 bases and J shed 0 bases, with 5 bases lying between them. The CDR3 runs 14 residues. The CDR3, as DNA: TGTGCCAGCAGTTTAGAACTAGCCAAAAACATTCAGTACTTC. This sequence encodes CASSLELAKNIQYF.

CDR3 amino acids: CATSDPEETQYF. Written as DNA, the CDR3 is TGTGCCACCAGTGACCCAGAAGAGACCCAGTACTTC. The gene calls are TRBV24-1 and TRBJ2-5; D is ambiguous. Trimming left V 4 bases short and J 3 bases short, with 5 bases between. The germline V gene encodes CDR1 KGHDR and CDR2 SFDVKD. CDR3 length: 12 residues.

This chain links TRBV14 with TRBJ2-1, with D unclear. Trimming cost V 0 bases and J 8 bases, with 11 bases left between them. The CDR3 loop spans 14 amino acids. The germline CDR1 and CDR2 sequences are SGHDN and FVKESK. As DNA, the CDR3 is TGTGCCAGCAGCCAAGAAAGTTGGGAATATGAGCAGTTCTTC. Amino acid sequence: CASSQESWEYEQFF.

J is TRBJ2-2 and V is TRBV12-3 or TRBV12-4; D is possibly TRBD2 (6 bases). The ends were cut back, 10 bases at V and 8 bases at J, with 17 bases in the middle. The CDR3 has 13 residues. The CDR3 reads CANSRGSLGELFF. CDR3 coding DNA: TGTGCCAATAGTCGGGGGAGTCTGGGGGAGCTGTTTTTT.

The V gene is TRBV3-1 (or the pseudogene TRBV3-2), the J gene TRBJ2-7; D possibly matches TRBD1 or TRBD2 (5 bases each). Germline-derived CDR1 and CDR2 are LGHDT and YNNKEL (reference sequence). CDR3 length equals 15 residues. Trimming stripped 2 bases from V and 0 bases from J, with 11 bases between. The CDR3 bases are TGTGCCAGCAGCCAACCCGGGGCCATCTCCTACGAGCAGTACTTC. It translates to CASSQPGAISYEQYF.

A note on this clone: Other DNA variants within this sample encode the same CDR3. The rearrangement links TRBV6-5 to TRBJ1-1, with 7 bases matching TRBD1. Germline V gene lookup returns CDR1 MNHEY and CDR2 SVGAGI. V trimming: 0 bases; J trimming: 0 bases; junction bases outside the gene matches: 4. The CDR3 loop spans 16 amino acids. CDR3 loop: CASSYSNRGMNTEAFF. As DNA, the CDR3 is TGTGCCAGCAGTTACTCGAACAGGGGAATGAACACTGAAGCTTTCTTT.

The genes are TRBV3-1 (or the pseudogene TRBV3-2) and TRBJ1-1; D might be TRBD1 (6 bases). There are 15 residues in the CDR3. The germline V gene has CDR1 LGHDT and CDR2 YNNKEL (reference sequence). V was clipped by 6 bases and J by 3 bases, with 17 bases between them. This CDR3 reads CASSSQGSWDTEAFF. The CDR3 nucleotides read TGTGCCAGCAGTTCACAGGGTTCTTGGGACACTGAAGCTTTCTTT.

This chain joins TRBV19 and TRBJ2-2, with D perhaps matching TRBD2 (5 bases). The V gene's germline CDR1 is LNHDA and CDR2 SQIVND (reference sequence). This CDR3 region has 14 residues. The V and J ends lost 8 bases and 6 bases respectively, with 16 bases between them. For the CDR3, the DNA is TGTGCCAGTTCACCGCGGGTTAATTCCGGGGAGCTGTTTTTT. It codes for CASSPRVNSGELFF. The entire variable domain, with the rest obtained from reference TRBV19 and TRBJ2-2, is as follows: DGGITQSPKYLFRKEGQNVTLSCEQNLNHDAMYWYRQDPGQGLRLIYYSQIVNDFQKGDIAEGYSVSREKKESFPLTVTSAQKNPTAFYLCASSPRVNSGELFFGEGSRLTVL.

The rearrangement joins TRBV4-1 to TRBJ2-3; TRBD2 aligns across 14 bases. The CDR3 has 16 amino acids. Germline lookup yields CDR1 MGHRA and CDR2 YSYEKL. Unmatched junction bases numbered 8, after V lost 1 base and J lost 11 bases. CDR3 residues: CASSQGGLAGAPLQYF. The CDR3 coding sequence is TGCGCCAGCAGCCAAGGGGGACTAGCGGGAGCGCCTCTGCAGTATTTT.

This rearrangement joins TRBV3-1 (or the pseudogene TRBV3-2) to TRBJ2-2; possibly TRBD2 for D (5 bases). V lost 2 bases, J lost 0 bases, and 10 bases lay in between. This CDR3 is 16 amino acids long. The germline V gene encodes CDR1 LGHDT and CDR2 YNNKEL (reference sequence). CDR3 nucleotides: TGTGCCAGCAGCCAACGATCGGGGTCGAACACCGGGGAGCTGTTTTTT. Translation: CASSQRSGSNTGELFF.

This chain uses TRBV30 with TRBJ1-6; TRBD1 is a possible D gene (5 bases). CDR3 length equals 12 residues. Trimming cost V 8 bases and J 7 bases, with 12 bases left between them. The germline V gene has CDR1 GTSNPN and CDR2 SVGIG (reference sequence). The DNA for the CDR3 is TGTGCCCGGGGGATAAGGAATTCACCCCTCCACTTT. Protein: CARGIRNSPLHF.

The chain employs TRBV19 and TRBJ2-7, with a weak D call TRBD2 (5 bases). V shed 7 bases and J shed 7 bases, with 11 bases lying between them. Germline V gives CDR1 LNHDA, CDR2 SQIVND (reference sequence). The CDR3 has 11 amino acids. In nucleotides, the CDR3 is TGTGCCAGTACCCCGTCGGGGGAGCAGTACTTC. Translation: CASTPSGEQYF.

The chain is built from TRBV27 and TRBJ1-4; possibly TRBD1 for D (6 bases). Trimming cost V 2 bases and J 7 bases, with 8 bases left between them. The CDR3 length is 13 residues. Per the germline V gene, CDR1 is MNHEY and CDR2 is SMNVEV (reference sequence). The CDR3 region has the DNA TGTGCCAGCAGTTTAGTCAGGGGTGAAAAACTGTTTTTT. Translated, it gives CASSLVRGEKLFF. Based on the CDR3 plus reference TRBV27 and TRBJ1-4, the full variable domain is EAQVTQNPRYLITVTGKKLTVTCSQNMNHEYMSWYRQDPGLGLRQIYYSMNVEVTDKGDVPEGYKVSRKEKRNFPLILESPSPNQTSLYFCASSLVRGEKLFFGSGTQLSVL.

The rearrangement uses TRBV10-2 and TRBJ1-3; D is uncertain. This CDR3 contains 11 residues. V was shortened by 6 bases and J by 10 bases, with 10 bases between the two germline ends. Per germline, CDR1 WSHSY and CDR2 SAAADI. The CDR3 coding sequence is TGCGCCAGCAGATACAAAAATACCATATATTTT. Translating gives CASRYKNTIYF.

The chain links TRBV11-3 to TRBJ2-7; D is tentatively TRBD1 or TRBD2 (5 bases each). This CDR3 region has 14 residues. V was shortened by 2 bases and J by 0 bases, with 8 bases between the two germline ends. Per the germline V gene, CDR1 is SGHNT and CDR2 is YENEEA. The CDR3 nucleotides read TGTGCCAGCAGCTTAAAGGGGAGCTCCTACGAGCAGTACTTC. Translating gives CASSLKGSSYEQYF.

The CDR3 here is CASSLVSIWGEGYNEQFF. The CDR3 nucleotides are TGTGCCAGCAGCTTAGTGTCTATTTGGGGGGAGGGGTACAATGAGCAGTTCTTC. J is TRBJ2-1 and V is TRBV11-3; 7 bases are shared with TRBD2. The J segment lost 4 bases and the V segment lost 1 base, leaving 13 bases of the junction unmatched. Germline lookup yields CDR1 SGHNT and CDR2 YENEEA. The CDR3 has 18 residues.

V usage is TRBV3-1 (or the pseudogene TRBV3-2) and J usage is TRBJ1-2, with 11 bases that match TRBD1. The J segment lost 0 bases and the V segment lost 9 bases, leaving 6 bases of the junction unmatched. CDR3 length: 15 amino acids. Per the germline V gene, CDR1 is LGHDT and CDR2 is YNNKEL (reference sequence). Written as DNA, the CDR3 is TGTGCCAGTCGGACAGGGGGCGCCCCTAACTATGGCTACACCTTC. Translation gives CASRTGGAPNYGYTF.

The V and J genes are TRBV2 and TRBJ2-7; possible D gene TRBD1, 6 bases. Trimming shortened V by 6 bases and J by 4 bases, and 16 bases separated the two germline ends. The CDR3 is 14 amino acids. Per the germline V gene, CDR1 is SNHLY and CDR2 is FYNNEI. DNA for the CDR3: TGTGCCAGCAGAATCACGACAGGTTCTTACGAGCAGTACTTC. The encoded protein is CASRITTGSYEQYF.

The chain combines TRBV19 with TRBJ2-7; D may be TRBD1 (6 bases). Trimming stripped 9 bases from V and 7 bases from J, with 31 bases between. This CDR3 has 17 amino acids. The V gene's germline CDR1 is LNHDA and CDR2 SQIVND (reference sequence). The CDR3 bases are TGTGCCAGCCCGTCCTCAGGGCAGGGGATAGTCCTTAGGGAGCAGTACTTC. Its protein product is CASPSSGQGIVLREQYF.

This clone has just one count. The chain is built from TRBV28 and TRBJ1-1; TRBD1 might be the D (5 bases). CDR1 MDHEN and CDR2 SYDVKM come from the germline V gene. CDR3 size: 14 residues. Trimming removed 3 bases at V and 7 bases at J, with 15 bases between. The CDR3 region is CASSFSHGGGEAFF. DNA of the CDR3: TGTGCCAGCAGTTTCTCCCACGGCGGGGGTGAAGCTTTCTTT.

The chain has TRBV6-1 and TRBJ2-3; 13 positions match TRBD2. The CDR3 covers 16 residues. The V and J ends lost 3 bases and 4 bases, in that order; junction bases with no gene match: 4. The germline V gene encodes CDR1 MNHNS and CDR2 SASEGT. The CDR3 DNA is TGTGCCAGCAGTGACGGACTAGCGGGAGCCCCAGATACGCAGTATTTT. This encodes CASSDGLAGAPDTQYF.